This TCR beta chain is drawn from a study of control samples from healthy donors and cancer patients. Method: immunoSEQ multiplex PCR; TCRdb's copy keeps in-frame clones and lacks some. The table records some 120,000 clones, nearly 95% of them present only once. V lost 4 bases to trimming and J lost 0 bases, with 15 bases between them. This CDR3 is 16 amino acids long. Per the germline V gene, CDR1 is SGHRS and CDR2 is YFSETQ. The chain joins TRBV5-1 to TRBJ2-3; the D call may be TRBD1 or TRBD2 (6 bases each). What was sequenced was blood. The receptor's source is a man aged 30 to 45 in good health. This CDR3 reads CASSAGHQLSTDTQYF. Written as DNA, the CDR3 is TGCGCCAGCAGCGCGGGACACCAATTAAGCACAGATACGCAGTATTTT.